The clone carrying this T cell receptor (beta chain) was observed a few times. Its antigen is unknown. This sample is part of a study of T cell responses to AZD1222 COVID-19 vaccine. Study observations and caveats: Two AZD1222 administrations were followed by greater Spike-specific TCR breadth and depth. Vaccine-associated CD4 TCRs ranged over spike, dominating at 160-218 and 743-854. After the peak T cell response, and only then, were repertoires sampled.

The CDR3 is made up of 14 amino acids. Germline CDR1 SGHNT, CDR2 YYREEE (reference sequence). The V and J ends lost 4 bases and 7 bases respectively, with 12 bases between them. Produced via immunoSEQ multiplex PCR; TCRdb's table is partial and in-frame only. This sample has approximately 130,000 clones, with more than 85% found just once. This sequence was found in an adult in good health. The source was peripheral blood, collected on day 0 of AZD1222 vaccination. The gene calls are TRBV5-4 and TRBJ1-6; possibly TRBD1 for D (6 bases). The DNA of the CDR3 is TGTGCCAGCAGCCCCGACAGGAGAAATTCACCCCTCCACTTT. It is translated as CASSPDRRNSPLHF.